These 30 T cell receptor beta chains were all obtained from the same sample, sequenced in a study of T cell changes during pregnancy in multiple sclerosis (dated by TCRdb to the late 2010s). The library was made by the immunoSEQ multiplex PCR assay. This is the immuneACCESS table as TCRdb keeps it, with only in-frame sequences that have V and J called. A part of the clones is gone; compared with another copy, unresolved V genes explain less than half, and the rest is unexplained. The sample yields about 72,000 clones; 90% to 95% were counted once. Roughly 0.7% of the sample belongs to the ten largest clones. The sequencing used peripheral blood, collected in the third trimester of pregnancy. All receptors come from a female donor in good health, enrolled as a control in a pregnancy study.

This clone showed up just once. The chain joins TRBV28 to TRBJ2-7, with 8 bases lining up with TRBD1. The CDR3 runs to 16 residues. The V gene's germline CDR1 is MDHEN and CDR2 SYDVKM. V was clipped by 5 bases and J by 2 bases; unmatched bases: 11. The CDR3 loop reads CASSPPRTGPTYEQYF. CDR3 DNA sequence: TGTGCCAGCAGTCCCCCTCGGACAGGGCCCACCTACGAGCAGTACTTC.

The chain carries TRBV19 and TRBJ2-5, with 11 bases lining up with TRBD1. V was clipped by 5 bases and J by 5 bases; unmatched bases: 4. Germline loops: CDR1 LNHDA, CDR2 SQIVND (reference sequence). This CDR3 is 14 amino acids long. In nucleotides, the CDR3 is TGTGCCAGTAGTGGGACAGGGGGGGCGGAGACCCAGTACTTC. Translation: CASSGTGGAETQYF.

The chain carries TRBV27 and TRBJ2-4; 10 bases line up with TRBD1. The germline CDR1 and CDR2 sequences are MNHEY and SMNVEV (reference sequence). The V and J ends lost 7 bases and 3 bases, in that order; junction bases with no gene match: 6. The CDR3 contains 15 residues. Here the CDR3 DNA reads TGTGCCAGCACGGGACAGGGGTTAGGCAAAAACATTCAGTACTTC. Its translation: CASTGQGLGKNIQYF.

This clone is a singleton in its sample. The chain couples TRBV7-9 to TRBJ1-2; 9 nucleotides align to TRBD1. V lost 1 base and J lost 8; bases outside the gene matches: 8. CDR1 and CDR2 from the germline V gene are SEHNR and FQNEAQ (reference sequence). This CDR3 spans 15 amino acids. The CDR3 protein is CASSLEGQGRGGYTF. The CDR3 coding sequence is TGTGCCAGCAGCTTAGAGGGACAGGGCAGAGGGGGCTACACCTTC.

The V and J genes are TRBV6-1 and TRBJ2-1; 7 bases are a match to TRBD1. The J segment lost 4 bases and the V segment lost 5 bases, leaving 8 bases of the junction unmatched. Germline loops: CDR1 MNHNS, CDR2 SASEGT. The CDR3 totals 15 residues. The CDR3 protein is CASSRTRGLYNEQFF. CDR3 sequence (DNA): TGTGCCAGCAGTCGAACCAGGGGGTTGTACAATGAGCAGTTCTTC.

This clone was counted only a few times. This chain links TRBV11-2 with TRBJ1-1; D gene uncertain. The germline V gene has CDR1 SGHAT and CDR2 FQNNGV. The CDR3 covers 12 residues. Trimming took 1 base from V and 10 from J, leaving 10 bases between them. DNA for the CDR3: TGTGCCAGCAGCTTAGTCGATAGTGCAGCTTTCTTT. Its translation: CASSLVDSAAFF.

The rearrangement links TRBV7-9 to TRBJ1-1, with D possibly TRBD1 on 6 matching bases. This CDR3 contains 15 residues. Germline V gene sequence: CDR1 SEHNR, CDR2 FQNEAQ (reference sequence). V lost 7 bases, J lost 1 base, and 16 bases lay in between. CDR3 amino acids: CASTHTTDRNTEAFF. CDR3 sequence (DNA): TGTGCCAGCACCCATACTACGGACAGGAACACTGAAGCTTTCTTT.

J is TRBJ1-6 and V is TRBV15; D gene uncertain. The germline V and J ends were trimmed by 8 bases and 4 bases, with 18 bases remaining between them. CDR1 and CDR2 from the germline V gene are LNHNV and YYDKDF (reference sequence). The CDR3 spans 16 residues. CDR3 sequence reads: CATRRADSPYNSPLHF. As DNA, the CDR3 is TGTGCCACCCGGAGGGCAGATTCGCCTTATAATTCACCCCTCCACTTT.

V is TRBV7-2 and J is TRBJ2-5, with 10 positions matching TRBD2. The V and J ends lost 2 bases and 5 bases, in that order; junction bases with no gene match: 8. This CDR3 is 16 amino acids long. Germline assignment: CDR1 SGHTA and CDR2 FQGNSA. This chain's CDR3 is CASSLTPSGGRETQYF. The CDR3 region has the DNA TGTGCCAGCAGCTTAACCCCTAGCGGGGGCAGGGAGACCCAGTACTTC. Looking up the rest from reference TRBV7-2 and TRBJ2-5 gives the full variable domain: GAGVSQSPSNKVTEKGKDVELRCDPISGHTALYWYRQSLGQGLEFLIYFQGNSAPDKSGLPSDRFSAERTGGSVSTLTIQRTQQEDSAVYLCASSLTPSGGRETQYFGPGTRLLVL.

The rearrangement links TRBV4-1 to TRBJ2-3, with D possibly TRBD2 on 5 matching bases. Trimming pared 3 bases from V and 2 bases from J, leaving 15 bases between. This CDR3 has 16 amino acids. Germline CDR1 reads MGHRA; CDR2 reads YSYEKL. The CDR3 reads CASSQAATGYTDTQYF. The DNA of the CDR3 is TGCGCCAGCAGCCAGGCCGCAACGGGGTACACAGATACGCAGTATTTT.

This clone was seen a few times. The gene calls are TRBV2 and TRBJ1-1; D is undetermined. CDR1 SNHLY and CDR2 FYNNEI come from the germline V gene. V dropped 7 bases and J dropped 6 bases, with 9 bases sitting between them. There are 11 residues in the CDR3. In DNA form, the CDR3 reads TGTGCCAGCATTTCGGTGCCTGAAGCTTTCTTT. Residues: CASISVPEAFF.

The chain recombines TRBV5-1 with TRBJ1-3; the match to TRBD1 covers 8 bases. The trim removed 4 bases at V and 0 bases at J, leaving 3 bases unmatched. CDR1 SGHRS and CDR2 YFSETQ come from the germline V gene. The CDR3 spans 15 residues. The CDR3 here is CASSPDRGSGNTIYF. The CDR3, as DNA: TGCGCCAGCAGCCCCGACAGGGGCTCTGGAAACACCATATATTTT.

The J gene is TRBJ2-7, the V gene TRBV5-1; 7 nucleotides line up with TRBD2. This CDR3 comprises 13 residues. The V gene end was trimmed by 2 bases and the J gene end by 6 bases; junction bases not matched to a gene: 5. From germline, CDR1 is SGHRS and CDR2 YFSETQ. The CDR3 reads CASSFGGEGEQYF. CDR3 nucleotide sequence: TGCGCCAGCAGCTTCGGCGGGGAGGGCGAGCAGTACTTC.

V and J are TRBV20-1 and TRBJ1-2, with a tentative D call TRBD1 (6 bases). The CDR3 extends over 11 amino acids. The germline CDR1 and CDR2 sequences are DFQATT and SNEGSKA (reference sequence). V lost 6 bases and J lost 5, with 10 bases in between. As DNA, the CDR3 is TGCAGTGCCCCCACAGGGTATGGCTACACCTTC. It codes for CSAPTGYGYTF.

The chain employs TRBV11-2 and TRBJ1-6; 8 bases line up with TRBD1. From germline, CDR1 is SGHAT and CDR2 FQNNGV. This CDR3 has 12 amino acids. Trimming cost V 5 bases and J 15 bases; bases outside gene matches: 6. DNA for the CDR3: TGTGCCAGCAGCCGACAGGGGTCCATCCTCCACTTT. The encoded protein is CASSRQGSILHF.

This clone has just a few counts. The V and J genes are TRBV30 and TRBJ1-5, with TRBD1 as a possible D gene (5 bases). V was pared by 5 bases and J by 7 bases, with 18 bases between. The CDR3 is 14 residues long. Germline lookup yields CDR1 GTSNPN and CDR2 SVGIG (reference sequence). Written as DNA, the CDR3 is TGTGCCTGGTCCCTGGGGAGGGGAAGCCAGCCCCAGCATTTT. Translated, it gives CAWSLGRGSQPQHF.

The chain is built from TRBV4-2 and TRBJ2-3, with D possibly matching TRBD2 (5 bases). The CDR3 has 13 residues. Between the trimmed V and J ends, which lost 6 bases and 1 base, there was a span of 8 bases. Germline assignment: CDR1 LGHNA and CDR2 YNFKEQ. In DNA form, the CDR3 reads TGTGCCAGCAGTCGGACTGGCACAGATACGCAGTATTTT. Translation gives CASSRTGTDTQYF.

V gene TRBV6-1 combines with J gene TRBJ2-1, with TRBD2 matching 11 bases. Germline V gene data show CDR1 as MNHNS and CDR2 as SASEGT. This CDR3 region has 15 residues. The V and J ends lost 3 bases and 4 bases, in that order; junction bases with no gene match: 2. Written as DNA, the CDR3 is TGTGCCAGCAGTGAGGGACTAGCGGAGTACAATGAGCAGTTCTTC. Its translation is CASSEGLAEYNEQFF.

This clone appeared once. The CDR3, as DNA: TGTGCCAGCAGTTACTCTACAGGGAGGGATTACGAGCAGTACTTC. It translates to CASSYSTGRDYEQYF. The chain couples TRBV6-6 to TRBJ2-7, with D tentatively TRBD2 (7 bases). The CDR3 totals 15 residues. Germline V CDR1 and CDR2: MNHNY, SVGAGI (reference sequence). The V gene lost 0 bases and the J gene lost 4 bases, with 13 bases spanning the gap.

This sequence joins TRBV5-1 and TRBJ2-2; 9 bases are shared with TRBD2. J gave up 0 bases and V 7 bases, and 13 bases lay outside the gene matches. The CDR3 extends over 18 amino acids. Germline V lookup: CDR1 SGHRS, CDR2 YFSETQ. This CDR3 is CASLGIAGDLSNTGELFF. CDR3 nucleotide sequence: TGCGCCAGCCTGGGCATAGCGGGAGACCTCTCGAACACCGGGGAGCTGTTTTTT. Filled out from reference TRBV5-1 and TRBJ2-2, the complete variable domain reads KAGVTQTPRYLIKTRGQQVTLSCSPISGHRSVSWYQQTPGQGLQFLFEYFSETQRNKGNFPGRFSGRQFSNSRSEMNVSTLELGDSALYLCASLGIAGDLSNTGELFFGEGSRLTVL.

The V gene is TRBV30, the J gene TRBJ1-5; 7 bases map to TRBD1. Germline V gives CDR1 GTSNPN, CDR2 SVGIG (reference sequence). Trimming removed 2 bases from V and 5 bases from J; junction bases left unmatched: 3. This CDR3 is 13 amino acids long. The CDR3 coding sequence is TGTGCCTGGAGTAGGGACAGATATCAGCCCCAGCATTTT. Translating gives CAWSRDRYQPQHF.

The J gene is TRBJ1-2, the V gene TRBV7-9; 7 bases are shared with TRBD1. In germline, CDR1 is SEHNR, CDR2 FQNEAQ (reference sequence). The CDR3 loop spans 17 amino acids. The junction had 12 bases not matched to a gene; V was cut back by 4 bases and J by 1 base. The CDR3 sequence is CASSSPGQTVHNYGYTF. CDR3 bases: TGTGCCAGCAGCTCACCGGGACAGACAGTCCATAACTATGGCTACACCTTC.

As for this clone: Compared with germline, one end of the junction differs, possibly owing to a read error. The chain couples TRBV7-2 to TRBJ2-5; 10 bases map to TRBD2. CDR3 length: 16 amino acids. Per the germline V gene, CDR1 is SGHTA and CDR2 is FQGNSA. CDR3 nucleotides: TGTGCCAGCAGTTTAGACGGGACTAGCGCCGCTGGGACCCAGTACTTC. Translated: CASSLDGTSAAGTQYF.

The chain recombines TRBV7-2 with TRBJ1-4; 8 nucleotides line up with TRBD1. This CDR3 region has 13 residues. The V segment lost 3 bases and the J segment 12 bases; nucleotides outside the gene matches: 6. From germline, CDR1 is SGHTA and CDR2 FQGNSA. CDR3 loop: CASSLTGVVELFF. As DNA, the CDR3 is TGTGCCAGCAGCTTGACAGGGGTCGTGGAACTGTTTTTT.

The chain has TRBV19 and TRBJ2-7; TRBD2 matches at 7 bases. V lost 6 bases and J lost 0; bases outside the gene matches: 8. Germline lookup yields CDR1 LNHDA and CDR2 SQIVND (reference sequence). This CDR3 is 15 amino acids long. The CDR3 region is CASRIQAGSSYEQYF. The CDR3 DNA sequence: TGTGCCAGTAGAATCCAAGCGGGGAGCTCCTACGAGCAGTACTTC.

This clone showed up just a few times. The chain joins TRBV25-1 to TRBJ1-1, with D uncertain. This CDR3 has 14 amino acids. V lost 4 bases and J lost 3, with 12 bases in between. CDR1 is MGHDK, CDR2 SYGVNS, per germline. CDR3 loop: CASSASGVYTEAFF. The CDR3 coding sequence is TGTGCCAGCAGTGCGTCGGGAGTCTACACTGAAGCTTTCTTT.

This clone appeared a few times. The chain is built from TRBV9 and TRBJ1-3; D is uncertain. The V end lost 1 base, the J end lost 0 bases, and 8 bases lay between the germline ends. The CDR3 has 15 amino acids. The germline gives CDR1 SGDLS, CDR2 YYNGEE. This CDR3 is CASSVNGDSGNTIYF. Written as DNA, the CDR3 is TGTGCCAGCAGCGTAAACGGGGACTCTGGAAACACCATATATTTT.

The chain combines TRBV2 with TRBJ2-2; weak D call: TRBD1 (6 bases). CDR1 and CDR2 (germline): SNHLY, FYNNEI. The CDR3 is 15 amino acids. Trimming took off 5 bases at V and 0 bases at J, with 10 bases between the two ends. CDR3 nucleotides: TGTGCCAGCAGTATACAGGGCGCGAACACCGGGGAGCTGTTTTTT. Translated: CASSIQGANTGELFF.

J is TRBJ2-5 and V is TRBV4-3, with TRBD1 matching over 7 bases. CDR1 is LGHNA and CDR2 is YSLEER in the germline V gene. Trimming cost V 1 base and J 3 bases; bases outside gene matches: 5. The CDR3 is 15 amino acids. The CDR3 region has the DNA TGCGCCAGCAGCCAAGGCCCCGGGACAGAAGAGACCCAGTACTTC. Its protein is CASSQGPGTEETQYF.

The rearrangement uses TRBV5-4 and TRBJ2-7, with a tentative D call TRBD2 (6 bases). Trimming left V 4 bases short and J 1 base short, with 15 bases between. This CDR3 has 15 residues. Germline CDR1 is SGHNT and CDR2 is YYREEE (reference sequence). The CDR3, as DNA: TGTGCCAGCAGCCCCGCCGGGGGAGAATCCTACGAGCAGTACTTC. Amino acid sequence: CASSPAGGESYEQYF.